Shown below are 25 T cell receptor beta chains from a single sample sequenced in a study of T cell responses to AZD1222 COVID-19 vaccine. Profiled with immunoSEQ multiplex PCR; TCRdb holds only in-frame clones, not every one. Here the sample spans about 97,000 clones, more than 70% being singletons. This material consisted of peripheral blood, taken on day 0 of AZD1222 vaccination. Receptor source: an adult in good health.

V usage is TRBV11-3 and J usage is TRBJ1-4; 7 bases agree with TRBD1. The junction had 4 bases not matched to a gene; V was cut back by 3 bases and J by 0 bases. This CDR3 is 16 amino acids long. Germline lookup yields CDR1 SGHNT and CDR2 YENEEA. CDR3 region: CASSFRGSSTNEKLFF. As DNA, the CDR3 is TGTGCCAGCAGCTTCAGGGGGAGTTCAACTAATGAAAAACTGTTTTTT.

The rearrangement joins TRBV18 to TRBJ1-1; D is ambiguous. V was clipped by 1 base and J by 2 bases, with 17 bases between them. The CDR3 is 17 amino acids. Germline CDR1 reads KGHSH; CDR2 reads LQKENI. Here the CDR3 DNA reads TGTGCCAGCTCACCACAACGAGTTATTGGGTCCAACACTGAAGCTTTCTTT. This encodes CASSPQRVIGSNTEAFF.

This chain links TRBV28 with TRBJ2-5; D unresolved. Germline V gene sequence: CDR1 MDHEN, CDR2 SYDVKM. CDR3 length equals 14 residues. Between the trimmed V and J ends, which lost 5 bases and 2 bases, there was a span of 12 bases. In DNA, the CDR3 is TGTGCCAGCAGTCCTCCGGTCTTTCAAGAGACCCAGTACTTC. Residues: CASSPPVFQETQYF.

The CDR3 here is CASSLHPIYGYTF. CDR3 DNA sequence: TGTGCCAGCAGTTTACACCCGATCTATGGCTACACCTTC. V and J are TRBV12-3 or TRBV12-4 and TRBJ1-2; D is ambiguous. The V and J ends lost 2 bases and 4 bases respectively, with 8 bases between them. CDR3 length: 13 amino acids.

The chain is built from TRBV5-1 and TRBJ1-4; D remains unclear. Germline CDR1 SGHRS, CDR2 YFSETQ. CDR3 length: 14 amino acids. V dropped 0 bases and J dropped 8 bases, with 11 bases sitting between them. CDR3 in amino acids: CASSLGGMREKLFF. CDR3 DNA: TGCGCCAGCAGCTTGGGAGGGATGAGAGAAAAACTGTTTTTT.

The gene calls are TRBV29-1 and TRBJ1-2, with 7 bases matching TRBD1. This CDR3 is built from 14 residues. CDR1 is SQVTM and CDR2 is ANQGSEA in the germline V gene. The trim removed 4 bases at V and 4 bases at J, leaving 9 bases unmatched. The CDR3 DNA follows: TGCAGCGTTGGGGGTGAGGGGGCAGGCTATGGCTACACCTTC. Translating it yields CSVGGEGAGYGYTF.

V and J are TRBV9 and TRBJ2-7; a possible D gene is TRBD2 (6 bases). Trimming cost V 3 bases and J 3 bases, with 16 bases left between them. CDR3 length: 15 residues. The germline V gene has CDR1 SGDLS and CDR2 YYNGEE. CDR3 nucleotides: TGTGCCAGCAGCGGTCCGGGAGCAGAAAACTACGAGCAGTACTTC. Translation: CASSGPGAENYEQYF.

This chain connects TRBV6-5 to TRBJ2-7; D possibly corresponds to TRBD2 (6 bases). This CDR3 spans 14 amino acids. With 6 bases removed from V and 2 bases from J, the gap between germline ends came to 14 bases. CDR1 is MNHEY, CDR2 SVGAGI, per germline. Written as DNA, the CDR3 is TGTGCCAGCAGAACCCCTGGAGGGCCCTACGAGCAGTACTTC. Translating it yields CASRTPGGPYEQYF.

The rearrangement links TRBV9 to TRBJ2-1; 8 bases are shared with TRBD2. V dropped 0 bases and J dropped 5; count of bases not matched to a gene: 4. The germline CDR1 and CDR2 sequences are SGDLS and YYNGEE. CDR3 length equals 15 residues. CDR3 sequence: CASSVAGSGNNEQFF. Written as DNA, the CDR3 is TGTGCCAGCAGCGTAGCGGGTAGCGGGAACAATGAGCAGTTCTTC.

The CDR3 region is CSASYATNEKLFF. The CDR3 DNA sequence: TGCAGTGCTAGTTATGCAACTAATGAAAAACTGTTTTTT. This rearrangement joins TRBV20-1 to TRBJ1-4, with D unclear. Germline-derived CDR1 and CDR2 are DFQATT and SNEGSKA (reference sequence). This CDR3 has 13 amino acids. The V gene lost 3 bases and the J gene lost 0 bases, with 5 bases spanning the gap.

This clone has just a few counts. The rearrangement uses TRBV5-1 and TRBJ2-7; TRBD1 matches 8 bases. V lost 3 bases, J lost 5 bases, and 7 bases stayed unmatched. The CDR3 is made up of 14 amino acids. Germline CDR1 is SGHRS and CDR2 is YFSETQ. The DNA for the CDR3 is TGCGCCAGCAGCTCCGGGACAGGAAACGACGAGCAGTACTTC. Translation gives CASSSGTGNDEQYF.

The chain employs TRBV13 and TRBJ1-1; D might be TRBD1 (6 bases). The V and J ends lost 6 bases and 8 bases respectively, with 13 bases between them. Germline CDR1 is PRHDT and CDR2 is FYEKMQ (reference sequence). The CDR3 is 12 amino acids. Here the CDR3 reads CASRQGLEEAFF. In DNA, the CDR3 is TGTGCCAGCAGACAGGGTCTGGAAGAAGCTTTCTTT.

This clone was recorded a few times. The V call is TRBV2, the J call TRBJ2-1; D gene uncertain. This CDR3 is 16 amino acids long. The germline V gene encodes CDR1 SNHLY and CDR2 FYNNEI. With 1 base removed from V and 0 bases from J, the gap between germline ends came to 10 bases. DNA for the CDR3: TGTGCCAGCAGTGAAGTTGCCAGAATCTCCTACAATGAGCAGTTCTTC. Residues: CASSEVARISYNEQFF.

The gene calls are TRBV29-1 and TRBJ1-1; 10 nucleotides line up with TRBD1. The CDR3 is 13 residues long. V trimming: 6 bases; J trimming: 2 bases; junction bases outside the gene matches: 3. Germline assignment: CDR1 SQVTM and CDR2 ANQGSEA. The CDR3 nucleotides read TGCAGCGTGAGGACAGGGGGAAACACTGAAGCTTTCTTT. This encodes CSVRTGGNTEAFF.

This rearrangement joins TRBV7-9 to TRBJ2-2; the D gene is possibly TRBD2 (5 bases). This CDR3 is built from 16 residues. The ends were cut back, 1 base at V and 0 bases at J, with 9 bases in the middle. CDR1 SEHNR and CDR2 FQNEAQ come from the germline V gene (reference sequence). CDR3 bases: TGTGCCAGCAGCTTAGGATCGGGGACGAACACCGGGGAGCTGTTTTTT. This codes for CASSLGSGTNTGELFF.

This clone was detected a few times. This chain uses TRBV14 with TRBJ1-6; 9 bases match TRBD1. The CDR3 is 15 amino acids. Germline lookup yields CDR1 SGHDN and CDR2 FVKESK. V dropped 5 bases and J dropped 11; count of bases not matched to a gene: 10. For the CDR3, the DNA is TGTGCCAGCAGCTCATACAGGGGGCGTGGGGCACCCCTCCACTTT. Its translation: CASSSYRGRGAPLHF. Full variable domain (rest looked up from reference TRBV14 and TRBJ1-6): EAGVTQFPSHSVIEKGQTVTLRCDPISGHDNLYWYRRVMGKEIKFLLHFVKESKQDESGMPNNRFLAERTGGTYSTLKVQPAELEDSGVYFCASSSYRGRGAPLHFGNGTRLTVT.

The V and J genes are TRBV5-1 and TRBJ2-7; D ambiguous. Trimming took 4 bases from V and 2 from J, leaving 13 bases between them. The CDR3 is 14 residues long. The germline V gene has CDR1 SGHRS and CDR2 YFSETQ. The CDR3 DNA reads TGCGCCAGCAGCGCCCCCCGAAGCCCCTACGAGCAGTACTTC. This encodes CASSAPRSPYEQYF.

The chain combines TRBV9 with TRBJ1-1, with a weak D call TRBD1 (5 bases). V lost 3 bases to trimming and J lost 7 bases, with 16 bases between them. This CDR3 is built from 14 residues. Germline-derived CDR1 and CDR2 are SGDLS and YYNGEE. CDR3 coding DNA: TGTGCCAGCAGCGAGGGGCCTGTCGTCGGTGAAGCTTTCTTT. Translation gives CASSEGPVVGEAFF.

The genes are TRBV27 and TRBJ1-1; no reliable D call. This CDR3 has 13 residues. The V and J ends lost 7 bases and 0 bases respectively, with 9 bases between them. From germline, CDR1 is MNHEY and CDR2 SMNVEV (reference sequence). The CDR3 DNA is TGTGCCAGCACAAGGAACATGAACACTGAAGCTTTCTTT. As protein: CASTRNMNTEAFF.

In this sample, this clone turned up once. The V gene is TRBV7-2, the J gene TRBJ1-1; D unresolved. This CDR3 is 13 amino acids long. V gave up 4 bases and J gave up 5 bases, with 11 bases separating them. The germline CDR1 and CDR2 sequences are SGHTA and FQGNSA. The DNA of the CDR3 is TGTGCCAGCAGCTCAATTACTAGAACTGAAGCTTTCTTT. Protein sequence: CASSSITRTEAFF.

The rearrangement uses TRBV19 and TRBJ1-2; no definite D call. CDR1 and CDR2 from the germline V gene are LNHDA and SQIVND (reference sequence). This CDR3 is built from 11 residues. V lost 7 bases, J lost 4 bases, and 7 bases lay in between. The CDR3 loop reads CASKMSYGYTF. DNA of the CDR3: TGTGCCAGTAAAATGAGCTATGGCTACACCTTC.

This clone was detected a few times. The chain is built from TRBV18 and TRBJ1-1; no clear D. Germline CDR1 reads KGHSH; CDR2 reads LQKENI. The CDR3 consists of 14 residues. Trimming cost V 2 bases and J 3 bases, with 10 bases left between them. CDR3 sequence reads: CASSPDGKDTEAFF. DNA of the CDR3: TGTGCCAGCTCACCAGACGGGAAAGACACTGAAGCTTTCTTT.

The chain couples TRBV7-2 to TRBJ1-2; weak D call: TRBD1 (5 bases). The V end lost 7 bases, the J end lost 0 bases, and 15 bases lay between the germline ends. This CDR3 region has 15 residues. Germline CDR1 reads SGHTA; CDR2 reads FQGNSA. CDR3 amino acids: CASNPDDSPNYGYTF. The CDR3 DNA follows: TGTGCCAGCAATCCTGACGACAGCCCTAACTATGGCTACACCTTC.

V is TRBV4-1 and J is TRBJ2-1, with D possibly matching TRBD2 (6 bases). Germline V gene sequence: CDR1 MGHRA, CDR2 YSYEKL. CDR3 length: 14 amino acids. The V end lost 1 base, the J end lost 9 bases, and 13 bases lay between the germline ends. As DNA, the CDR3 is TGCGCCAGCAGCCAAGGCCTACTGGGGGGTGAGCAGTTCTTC. This gives the protein CASSQGLLGGEQFF.

This clone was found a few times. This chain uses TRBV4-2 with TRBJ1-1; weak D call: TRBD1 (5 bases). Germline values: CDR1 LGHNA, CDR2 YNFKEQ. This CDR3 spans 14 amino acids. V was pared by 0 bases and J by 4 bases, with 9 bases between. Here the CDR3 reads CASSQDGAATEAFF. The CDR3 DNA sequence: TGTGCCAGCAGCCAAGATGGGGCGGCCACTGAAGCTTTCTTT.